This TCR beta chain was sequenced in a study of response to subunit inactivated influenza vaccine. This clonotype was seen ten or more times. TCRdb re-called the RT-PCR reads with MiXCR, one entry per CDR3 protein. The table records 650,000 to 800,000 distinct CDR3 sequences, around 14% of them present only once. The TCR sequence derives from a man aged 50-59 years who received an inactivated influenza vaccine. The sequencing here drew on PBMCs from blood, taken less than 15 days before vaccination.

The CDR3 DNA reads as TGTGCCAGCAGGTCAGGGACAGGGCTTTTGGACGATGAGCAGTTCTTC. Its protein is CASRSGTGLLDDEQFF. The chain carries TRBV14 and TRBJ2-1, with TRBD1 matching 9 bases. Germline V lookup: CDR1 SGHDN, CDR2 FVKESK. CDR3 size: 16 residues. Trimming at V came to 6 bases and at J to 8 bases, leaving 14 bases not matched to a gene.